This entry concerns a single T cell receptor beta chain. Its antigen remains unknown. This table comes from immunoSEQ multiplex PCR, and its TCRdb copy is limited to in-frame clones, with some not included. Among a few million clones listed, about 93% were seen once. Naive CD8 isolation took CD45RO-negative cells positively selected for CCR7 and excluded terminally differentiated effector memory CD45RA+ cells. Free of recent acute infections or vaccinations, the donors were healthy HIV-negative adults. All of the donors resided in Nashville, Tennessee, and each was a Caucasian adult. The CDR3 is 15 amino acids. Between the trimmed V and J ends, which lost 5 bases and 0 bases, there was a span of 13 bases. Per the germline V gene, CDR1 is MGHDK and CDR2 is SYGVNS. This record comes from a study of shared clonotypes between healthy human individuals. Study-wide results and limits: How much donors shared clonotypes was expected to be affected by sequencing depth.

The V call is TRBV25-1, the J call TRBJ1-2; no clear D. The TCR was taken from a man in his late teens or twenties in good health. Some clones in this sample may be carry-over from other donors' samples. The material sequenced was naive CD8+ T cells from PBMCs. The CDR3 is CASSSPLLPNYGYTF. DNA for the CDR3: TGTGCCAGCAGTTCCCCCCTCCTTCCTAACTATGGCTACACCTTC.